Described below is a single TCR delta chain sequence and its context. TCRdb has a much larger clone's protein, which differs at residue 4 from the translation of this DNA, likely because of a read error; what is shown is the protein translated from the DNA. The sample comes from a study of gamma-delta T cells after stem cell transplantation. TCRdb reprocessed the RT-PCR reads through CATT. The repertoire holds 1,000 to 1,500 delta-chain clones, with under 2% as singletons. CDR3 length: 18 residues. The V and J ends lost 5 bases and 1 base, in that order; junction bases with no gene match: 17. Germline loops: CDR1 GEAIGNYY, CDR2 EKD.

Input material: gamma-delta T cells. The TCR originated in a human donor. It is not recorded whose cells these are; they may come from a transplant donor. The chain couples TRDV2 to TRDJ1; 8 bases map to TRDD3. The J gene was missing in TCRdb and was found by matching the end of the DNA to germline. CDR3 bases: TGTGCCTGTGGCAGGCTTGGGGGATCGGATTTTCGCACCGATAAACTCATCTTT. It yields the protein CACGRLGGSDFRTDKLIF.